These T cell receptor beta chains were read from a single sample in a study of T cells in Graves' hyperthyroidism and ophthalmopathy. TCRdb passed the multiplex PCR reads through MiXCR, listing each CDR3 protein once. The sample lists around 380,000 distinct CDR3 sequences, approximately 15% occurring once. Sequencing was performed on blood. The source of these receptors is a man under 40 with Graves' hyperthyroidism that later progressed to Graves' ophthalmopathy. Both conserved end residues are part of each CDR3. A D gene is named only where the DNA matches it firmly. Only some rows state a clone size, as once, few, many or a class for expanded clones.

16	.	TRBV30	TRBJ2-3	many	CAWKVGGRGPTDTQYF	TGTGCCTGGAAGGTGGGTGGGCGAGGTCCCACAGATACGCAGTATTTT
16	.	TRBV4-1	TRBJ2-2	.	CASSQEGGRITGELFF	TGCGCCAGCAGCCAAGAGGGGGGACGAATTACCGGGGAGCTGTTTTTT
14	TRBD1	TRBV10-2	TRBJ2-1	many	CASSDRGSYNEQFF	TGCGCCAGCAGCGACAGGGGGTCCTACAATGAGCAGTTCTTC
13	.	TRBV27	TRBJ2-7	many	CASSWIGHNEQYF	TGTGCCAGCAGTTGGATCGGACACAACGAGCAGTACTTC
16	.	TRBV7-2	TRBJ2-2	few	CASSLGFRVNTGELFF	TGTGCCAGCAGCTTAGGGTTTCGGGTGAACACCGGGGAGCTGTTTTTT
14	.	TRBV7-9	TRBJ2-5	few	CASSTQILQETQYF	TGTGCCAGCAGCACTCAGATACTCCAAGAGACCCAGTACTTC
12	.	TRBV6-1	TRBJ1-2	many	CASSRLIYGYTF	TGTGCCAGCAGTCGCTTGATCTATGGCTACACCTTC
14	.	TRBV19	TRBJ2-7	.	CASSRGGIPYEQYF	TGTGCCAGTAGTAGGGGGGGCATTCCCTACGAGCAGTACTTC
16	.	TRBV6-1	TRBJ2-5	.	CASSRNALGVQETQYF	TGTGCCAGCAGCCGTAACGCTCTGGGTGTACAAGAGACCCAGTACTTC
17	TRBD1	TRBV28	TRBJ2-2	.	CASSFPSGTANTGELFF	TGTGCCAGCAGTTTCCCCTCGGGGACAGCTAACACCGGGGAGCTGTTTTTT
14	.	TRBV29-1	TRBJ1-4	.	CSVSFSPKREKLFF	TGCAGCGTCTCCTTTTCACCCAAGCGCGAAAAACTGTTTTTT
17	TRBD1	TRBV9	TRBJ1-2	few	CASSTGQVPSYNYGYTF	TGTGCCAGCAGCACCGGACAGGTTCCGTCCTATAACTATGGCTACACCTTC
14	.	TRBV6-1	TRBJ2-7	many	CASRPTGTTYEQYF	TGTGCCAGCAGACCTACGGGGACAACCTACGAGCAGTACTTC
14	.	TRBV19	TRBJ2-1	.	CASKQGSSYNEQFF	TGTGCCAGTAAGCAGGGGAGCTCCTACAATGAGCAGTTCTTC
12	.	TRBV28	TRBJ1-6	many	CASSSEPQPLHF	TGTGCCAGCAGTTCGGAGCCCCAACCCCTCCACTTT
17	TRBD2	TRBV28	TRBJ2-1	many	CASSRGLAGVSYNEQFF	TGTGCCAGCAGCCGGGGGTTAGCGGGGGTCTCCTACAATGAGCAGTTCTTC
16	TRBD1	TRBV7-9	TRBJ2-7	many	CASSLSQGTGAYEQYF	TGTGCCAGCAGCCTCTCCCAGGGGACAGGGGCCTACGAGCAGTACTTC
14	.	TRBV13	TRBJ1-2	many	CASSPALEIYGYTF	TGTGCCAGCAGCCCCGCCCTGGAGATCTATGGCTACACCTTC
17	TRBD1	TRBV7-9	TRBJ1-5	.	CASSLIEGQGASQPQHF	TGTGCCAGCAGCTTAATCGAAGGACAGGGGGCGTCCCAGCCCCAGCATTTT
16	.	TRBV24-1	TRBJ2-1	few	CATSDPRTQGVDEQFF	TGTGCCACCAGTGATCCTCGAACCCAGGGAGTGGATGAGCAGTTCTTC
17	TRBD1	TRBV4-1	TRBJ1-2	.	CASSHPGQGFSGPGYTF	TGCGCCAGCAGCCACCCGGGACAGGGGTTTAGCGGTCCGGGCTACACCTTC
10	.	TRBV9	TRBJ1-5	many	CASKLQPQHF	TGTGCCAGCAAATTGCAACCCCAGCATTTT
15	.	TRBV11-2	TRBJ2-7	many	CASSRGTSDTYEQYF	TGTGCCAGCAGCAGAGGGACATCCGACACCTACGAACAGTACTTC
14	.	TRBV5-1	TRBJ1-4	.	CASSYRAINEKLFF	TGCGCCAGCAGCTACAGGGCGATTAATGAAAAACTGTTTTTT
16	.	TRBV4-1	TRBJ2-1	.	CASSQVSSKVQDEQFF	TGCGCCAGCAGCCAAGTTTCTAGCAAGGTTCAGGATGAGCAGTTCTTC
14	.	TRBV4-1	TRBJ2-7	few	CASSQEDSSYEQYF	TGCGCCAGCAGCCAAGAGGACAGTTCCTACGAGCAGTACTTC
15	.	TRBV29-1	TRBJ2-2	.	CSVSGRSTNTGELFF	TGCAGCGTTTCTGGCAGGAGTACGAACACCGGGGAGCTGTTTTTT
15	TRBD1	TRBV5-1	TRBJ2-2	many	CASSLSTGDTGELFF	TGCGCCAGCAGCTTGAGTACAGGGGACACCGGGGAGCTGTTTTTT